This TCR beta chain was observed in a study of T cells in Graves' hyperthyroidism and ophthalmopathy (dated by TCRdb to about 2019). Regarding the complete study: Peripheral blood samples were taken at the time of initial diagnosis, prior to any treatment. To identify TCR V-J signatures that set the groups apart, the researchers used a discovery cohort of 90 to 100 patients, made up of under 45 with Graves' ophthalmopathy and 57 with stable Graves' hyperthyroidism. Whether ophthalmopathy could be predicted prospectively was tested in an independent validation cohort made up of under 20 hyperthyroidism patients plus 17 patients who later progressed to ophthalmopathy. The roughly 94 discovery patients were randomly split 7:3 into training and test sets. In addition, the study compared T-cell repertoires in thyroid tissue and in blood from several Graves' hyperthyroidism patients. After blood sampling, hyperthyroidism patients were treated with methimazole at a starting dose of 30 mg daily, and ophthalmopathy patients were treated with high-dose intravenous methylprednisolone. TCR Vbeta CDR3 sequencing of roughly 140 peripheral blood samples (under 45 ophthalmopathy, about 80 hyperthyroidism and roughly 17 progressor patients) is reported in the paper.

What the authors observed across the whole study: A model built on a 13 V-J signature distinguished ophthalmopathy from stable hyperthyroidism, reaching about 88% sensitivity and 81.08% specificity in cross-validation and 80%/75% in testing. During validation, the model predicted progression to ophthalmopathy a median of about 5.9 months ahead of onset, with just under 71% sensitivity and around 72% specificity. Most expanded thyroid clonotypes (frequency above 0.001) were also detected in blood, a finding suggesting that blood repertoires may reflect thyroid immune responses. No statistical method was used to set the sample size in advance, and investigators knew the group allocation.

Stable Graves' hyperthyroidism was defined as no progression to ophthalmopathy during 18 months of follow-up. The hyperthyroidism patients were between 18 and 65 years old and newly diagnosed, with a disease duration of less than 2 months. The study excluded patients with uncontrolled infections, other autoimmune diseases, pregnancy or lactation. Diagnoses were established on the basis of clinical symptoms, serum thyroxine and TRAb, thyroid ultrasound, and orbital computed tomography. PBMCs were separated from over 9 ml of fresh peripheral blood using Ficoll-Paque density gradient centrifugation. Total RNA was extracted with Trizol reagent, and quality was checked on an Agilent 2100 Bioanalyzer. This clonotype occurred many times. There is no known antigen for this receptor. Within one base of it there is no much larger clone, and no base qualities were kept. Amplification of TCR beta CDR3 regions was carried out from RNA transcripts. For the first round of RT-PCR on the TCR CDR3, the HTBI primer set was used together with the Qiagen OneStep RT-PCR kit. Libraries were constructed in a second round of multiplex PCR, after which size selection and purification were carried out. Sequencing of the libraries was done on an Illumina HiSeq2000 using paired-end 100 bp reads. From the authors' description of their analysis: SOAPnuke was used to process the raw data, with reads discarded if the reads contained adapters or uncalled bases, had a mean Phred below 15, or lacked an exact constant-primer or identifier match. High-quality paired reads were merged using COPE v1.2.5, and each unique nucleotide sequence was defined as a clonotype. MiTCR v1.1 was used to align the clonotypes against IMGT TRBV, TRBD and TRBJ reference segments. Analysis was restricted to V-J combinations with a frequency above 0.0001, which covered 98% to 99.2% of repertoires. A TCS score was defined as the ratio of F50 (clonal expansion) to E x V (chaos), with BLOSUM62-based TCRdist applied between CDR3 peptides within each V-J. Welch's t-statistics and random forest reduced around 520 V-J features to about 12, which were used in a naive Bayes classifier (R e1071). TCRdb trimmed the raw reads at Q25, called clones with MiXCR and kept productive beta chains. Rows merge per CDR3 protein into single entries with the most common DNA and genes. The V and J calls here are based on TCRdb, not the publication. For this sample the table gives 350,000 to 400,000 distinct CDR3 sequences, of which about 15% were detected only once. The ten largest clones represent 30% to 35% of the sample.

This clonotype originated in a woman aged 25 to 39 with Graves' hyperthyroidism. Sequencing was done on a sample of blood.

The CDR3 region reads CASTGWTGRNEKLFF. In nucleotides, the sequence is TGTGCCAGCACGGGCTGGACAGGGAGAAATGAAAAACTGTTTTTT. The chain is made from TRBV28 and TRBJ1-4, and 8 bases in between align with TRBD1. As encoded in the germline V gene, CDR1 is MDHEN while CDR2 is SYDVKM. Relative to germline, V is missing 7 bases and J is missing 5 bases, with 9 bases of the junction outside any gene match. From the cysteine through the phenylalanine, the CDR3 covers 15 amino acids. Of the read, only the CDR3 DNA is kept; its 45 bases are in frame from base 1.